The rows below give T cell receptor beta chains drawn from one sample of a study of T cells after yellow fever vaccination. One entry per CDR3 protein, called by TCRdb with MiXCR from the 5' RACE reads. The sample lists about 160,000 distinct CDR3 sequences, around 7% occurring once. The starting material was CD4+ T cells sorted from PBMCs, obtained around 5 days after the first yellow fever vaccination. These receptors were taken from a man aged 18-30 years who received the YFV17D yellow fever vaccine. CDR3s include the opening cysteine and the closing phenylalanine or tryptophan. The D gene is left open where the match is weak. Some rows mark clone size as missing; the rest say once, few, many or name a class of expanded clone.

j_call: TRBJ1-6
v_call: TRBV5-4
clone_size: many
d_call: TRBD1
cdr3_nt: TGTGCCAGCAGCGCGATACAGGGGTCACCCCTCCACTTT
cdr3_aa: CASSAIQGSPLHF

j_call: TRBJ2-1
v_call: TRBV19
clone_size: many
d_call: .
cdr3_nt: TGTGCCAGTAGTATACGTGTGGCGACCTCAGAGCAGTTCTTC
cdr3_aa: CASSIRVATSEQFF

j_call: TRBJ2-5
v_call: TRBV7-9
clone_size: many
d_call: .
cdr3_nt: TGTGCCAGCAGCTTAAGGGCCACAAGACAAGAGACCCAGTACTTC
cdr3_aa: CASSLRATRQETQYF

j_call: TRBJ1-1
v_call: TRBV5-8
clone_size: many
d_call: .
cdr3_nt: TGTGCCAGCCCTATGACCGGGGGACGCCTTATGAACACTGAAGCTTTCTTT
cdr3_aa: CASPMTGGRLMNTEAFF

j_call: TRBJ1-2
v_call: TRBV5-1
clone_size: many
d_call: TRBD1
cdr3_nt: TGCGCCAGCAGCCCCGGGACAGGGCGTCAAGGATATGGCTACACCTTC
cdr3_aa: CASSPGTGRQGYGYTF

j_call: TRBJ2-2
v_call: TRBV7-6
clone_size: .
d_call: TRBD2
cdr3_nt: TGTGCCAGCAGCCACGGCCAGCGCGGGGGGGCCGCCGGGGAGCTGTTTTTT
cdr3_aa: CASSHGQRGGAAGELFF

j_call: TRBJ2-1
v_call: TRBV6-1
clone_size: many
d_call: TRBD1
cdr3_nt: TGTGCCAGCAGTCAAACAGGGGAAGTCGTCTATGAGCAGTTCTTC
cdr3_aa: CASSQTGEVVYEQFF

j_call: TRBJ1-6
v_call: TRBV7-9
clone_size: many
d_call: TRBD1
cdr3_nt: TGTGCCAGCAGCTTAGTGGTGTCGGACAGGCAAGGTTCACCCCTCCACTTT
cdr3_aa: CASSLVVSDRQGSPLHF

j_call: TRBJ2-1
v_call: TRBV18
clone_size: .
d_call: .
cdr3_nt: TGTGCCAGCTCACCATCCAGAGGACAGCCCTTGGATGAGCAGTTCTTC
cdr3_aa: CASSPSRGQPLDEQFF

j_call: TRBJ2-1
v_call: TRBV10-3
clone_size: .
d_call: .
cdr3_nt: TGTGCCATCACCCGTTACAATGAGCAGTTCTTC
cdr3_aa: CAITRYNEQFF

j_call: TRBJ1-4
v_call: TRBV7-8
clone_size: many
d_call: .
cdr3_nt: TGTGCCAGCAGCTCGGGGACCTCTAGAGAAAAACTGTTTTTT
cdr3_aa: CASSSGTSREKLFF

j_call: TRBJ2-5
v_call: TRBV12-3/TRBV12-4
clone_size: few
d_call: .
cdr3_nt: TGTGCCAGCAGGCCCAGAGACCAAGAGACCCAGTACTTC
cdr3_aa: CASRPRDQETQYF

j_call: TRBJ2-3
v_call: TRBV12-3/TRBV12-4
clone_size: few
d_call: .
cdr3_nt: TGTGCCAGCAGTTTGCGTGGTACTAGCACAGATACGCAGTATTTT
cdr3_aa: CASSLRGTSTDTQYF

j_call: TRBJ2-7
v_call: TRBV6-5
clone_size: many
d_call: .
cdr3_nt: TGTGCCAGCAGTTACTCGTACAAAATCTCCTACGAGCAGTACTTC
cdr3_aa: CASSYSYKISYEQYF

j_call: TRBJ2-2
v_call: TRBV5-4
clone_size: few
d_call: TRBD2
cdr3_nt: TGTGCCAGCAGCTTGGGCCTAGCGGGGGGGAACACCGGGGAGCTGTTTTTT
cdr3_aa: CASSLGLAGGNTGELFF

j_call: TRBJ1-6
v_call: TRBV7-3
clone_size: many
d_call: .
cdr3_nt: TGTGCCAGCAGCTTAAATGCCAGGGGAGCGTCACCCCTCCACTTT
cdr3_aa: CASSLNARGASPLHF

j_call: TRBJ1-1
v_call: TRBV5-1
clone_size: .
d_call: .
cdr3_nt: TGCGCCAGCAGCTTGGGTCAGGGGATTGGTGAAGCTTTCTTT
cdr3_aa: CASSLGQGIGEAFF

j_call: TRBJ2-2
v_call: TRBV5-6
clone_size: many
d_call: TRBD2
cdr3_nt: TGTGCCAGCAGCCATGGGGCGGGGGGGAACACCGGGGAGCTGTTTTTT
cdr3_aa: CASSHGAGGNTGELFF

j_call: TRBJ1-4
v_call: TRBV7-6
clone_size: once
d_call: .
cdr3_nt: TGTGCCAGCAGCTTAGAGATCATGGGGAATCTGAATGAAAAACTGTTTTTT
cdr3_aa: CASSLEIMGNLNEKLFF

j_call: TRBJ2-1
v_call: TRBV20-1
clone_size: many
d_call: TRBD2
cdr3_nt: TGCAGTGCCCGCACTAGCGGGGGGGCTCGTGAGCAGTTCTTC
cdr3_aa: CSARTSGGAREQFF

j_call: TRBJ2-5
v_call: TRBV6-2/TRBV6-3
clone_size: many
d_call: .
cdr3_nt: TGTGCCAGCACCCCGAGCCGGCTGGACGGCGGGAACCAAGAGACCCAGTACTTC
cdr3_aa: CASTPSRLDGGNQETQYF

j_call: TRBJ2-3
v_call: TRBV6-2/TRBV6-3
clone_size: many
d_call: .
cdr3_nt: TGTGCCAGCAGTTACTCCGGGATTAGCACAGATACGCAGTATTTT
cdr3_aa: CASSYSGISTDTQYF

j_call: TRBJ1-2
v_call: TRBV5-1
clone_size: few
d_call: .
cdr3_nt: TGCGCCAGCAGCTTTAACAGGGCCTGGAACTATGGCTACACCTTC
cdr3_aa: CASSFNRAWNYGYTF

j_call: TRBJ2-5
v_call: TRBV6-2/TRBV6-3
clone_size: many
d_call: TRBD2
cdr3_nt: TGTGCCAGCAGTTTTGGACTAGCGGCTCCTCAAGAGACCCAGTACTTC
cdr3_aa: CASSFGLAAPQETQYF

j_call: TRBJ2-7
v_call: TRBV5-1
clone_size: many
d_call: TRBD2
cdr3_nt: TGCGCCAGCAGCCCCGGGACTAGCGACTTCTACGAGCAGTACTTC
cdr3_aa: CASSPGTSDFYEQYF

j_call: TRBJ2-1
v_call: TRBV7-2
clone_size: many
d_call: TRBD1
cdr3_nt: TGTGCCAGCAGCCCCGGGACAGGGGGCAAGCAGTTCTTC
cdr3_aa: CASSPGTGGKQFF

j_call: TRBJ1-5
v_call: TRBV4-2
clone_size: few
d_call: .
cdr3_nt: TGTGCCAGCAGCCAAGAAGGACGGGACCCGGTGGCCCAGCATTTT
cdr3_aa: CASSQEGRDPVAQHF

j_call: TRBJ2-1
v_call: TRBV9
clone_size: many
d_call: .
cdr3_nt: TGTGCCAGCAGCCGCCTCAATGAGCAGTTCTTC
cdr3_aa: CASSRLNEQFF

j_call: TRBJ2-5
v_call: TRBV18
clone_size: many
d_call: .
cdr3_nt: TGTGCCAGCTCACAACAAGGCCATCTAGAGACCCAGTACTTC
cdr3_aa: CASSQQGHLETQYF

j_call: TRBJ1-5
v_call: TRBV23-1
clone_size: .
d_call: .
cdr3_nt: TGCGCCAGCAGTCAATCCCGGCGGTATAGCAATCAGCCCCAGCATTTT
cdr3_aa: CASSQSRRYSNQPQHF

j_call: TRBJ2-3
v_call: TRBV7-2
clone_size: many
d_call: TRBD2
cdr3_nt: TGTGCCAGCAGCCCCGGCTCGCGGGGGGGCCCAAATACGCAGTATTTT
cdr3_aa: CASSPGSRGGPNTQYF

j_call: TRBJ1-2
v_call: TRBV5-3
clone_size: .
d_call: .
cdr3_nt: TGTGCCAGAAGCTTCGAACAGAAAGGGGGCTATGGCTACACCTTC
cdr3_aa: CARSFEQKGGYGYTF

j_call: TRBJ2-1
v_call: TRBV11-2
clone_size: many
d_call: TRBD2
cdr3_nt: TGTGCCAGCAGCTTAGACCAGGGAGGTAGCGGGGCCTACAATGAGCAGTTCTTC
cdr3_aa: CASSLDQGGSGAYNEQFF